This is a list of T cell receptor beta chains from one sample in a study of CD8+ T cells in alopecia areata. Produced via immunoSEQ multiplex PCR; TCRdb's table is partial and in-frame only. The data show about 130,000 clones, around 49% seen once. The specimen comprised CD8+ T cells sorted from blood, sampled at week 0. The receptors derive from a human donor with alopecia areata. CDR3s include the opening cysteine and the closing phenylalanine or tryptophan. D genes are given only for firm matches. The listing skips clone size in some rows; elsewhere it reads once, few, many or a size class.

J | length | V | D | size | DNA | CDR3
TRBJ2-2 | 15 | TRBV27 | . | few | TGTGCCAGCAGTTTAGTTGGGGCGGGCACCGGGGAGCTGTTTTTT | CASSLVGAGTGELFF
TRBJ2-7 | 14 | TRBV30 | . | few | TGTGCCTGGAGTGTACTGGGACAATGGGACGAGCAGTACTTC | CAWSVLGQWDEQYF
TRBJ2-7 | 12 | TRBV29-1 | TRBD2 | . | TGCAGCGCCCGGGGGGGGCCCTACGAGCAGTACTTC | CSARGGPYEQYF
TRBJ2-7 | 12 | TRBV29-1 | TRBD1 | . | TGCAGCGTTGAAGAACAGGGGGACGAGCAGTACTTC | CSVEEQGDEQYF
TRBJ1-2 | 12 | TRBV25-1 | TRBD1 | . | TGTGCCAGCTCCTACGGGACAGCTGGCTACACCTTC | CASSYGTAGYTF
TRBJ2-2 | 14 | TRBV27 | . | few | TGTGCCAGCAGTTTACTCGGGGACACCGGGGAGCTGTTTTTT | CASSLLGDTGELFF
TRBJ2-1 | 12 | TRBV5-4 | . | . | TGTGCCAGCAGCAGCAGGGCCCATGAGCAGTTCTTC | CASSSRAHEQFF
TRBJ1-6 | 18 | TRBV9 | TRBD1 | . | TGTGCCAGCAGCGTAGCCCCAAGCCCACGGGACAGGGGATCACCCCTCCACTTT | CASSVAPSPRDRGSPLHF
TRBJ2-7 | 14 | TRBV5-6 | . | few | TGTGCCAGCAGCTCCTCTATCTCATTCTACGAGCAGTACTTC | CASSSSISFYEQYF
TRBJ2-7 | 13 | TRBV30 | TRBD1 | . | TGTGCCTGGAGTGTTCAGGGGGTAAGCGAGCAGTACTTC | CAWSVQGVSEQYF
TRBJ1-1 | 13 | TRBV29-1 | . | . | TGCAGCGTTGAAGACACAGAGGCCACTGAAGCTTTCTTT | CSVEDTEATEAFF
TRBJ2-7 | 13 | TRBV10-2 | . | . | TGCGCCAGCTCTTCGGCCTCCCTCAACGAGCAGTACTTC | CASSSASLNEQYF
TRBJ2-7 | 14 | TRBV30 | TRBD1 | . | TGTGCCTGGAGTCCGACAGGGGGAGGCTACGAGCAGTACTTC | CAWSPTGGGYEQYF
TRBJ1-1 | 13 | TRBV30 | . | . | TGTGCCTGGAGTGTATTGGGGAACACTGAAGCTTTCTTT | CAWSVLGNTEAFF
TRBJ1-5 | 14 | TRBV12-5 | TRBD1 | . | TGTGCTAGTGGTTTGGGACAGGGGAATCAGCCCCAGCATTTT | CASGLGQGNQPQHF
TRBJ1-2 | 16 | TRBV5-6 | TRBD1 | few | TGTGCCAGCAGCTATCAGCCGGGACAGGGGCACTATGGCTACACCTTC | CASSYQPGQGHYGYTF
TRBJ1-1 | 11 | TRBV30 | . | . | TGTGCCTGGACCCGGAACACTGAAGCTTTCTTT | CAWTRNTEAFF
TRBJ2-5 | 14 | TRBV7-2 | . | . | TGTGCCAGCAGCTTTGGGGGGCGAAAAGAGACCCAGTACTTC | CASSFGGRKETQYF
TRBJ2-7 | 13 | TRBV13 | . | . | TGTGCCAGCAGCCCCCCCTCGACCTACGAGCAGTACTTC | CASSPPSTYEQYF
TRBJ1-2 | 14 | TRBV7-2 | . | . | TGTGCCAGCAGCTTAGAGGGTAACATATATGGCTACACCTTC | CASSLEGNIYGYTF
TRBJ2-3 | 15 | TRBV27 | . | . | TGTGCCAGCAGTCTCCCTCCAGGAGGCACAGATACGCAGTATTTT | CASSLPPGGTDTQYF
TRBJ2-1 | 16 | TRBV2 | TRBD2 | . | TGTGCCAGCATACCAGCGGGGGGCTCTTTAGACAATGAGCAGTTCTTC | CASIPAGGSLDNEQFF
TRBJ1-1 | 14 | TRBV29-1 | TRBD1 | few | TGCAGCGTCGCCCGGACAGGGGAGAACACTGAAGCTTTCTTT | CSVARTGENTEAFF
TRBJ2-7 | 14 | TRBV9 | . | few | TGTGCCAGCAGCGTAGATCAGGCCCCCTACGAGCAGTACTTC | CASSVDQAPYEQYF
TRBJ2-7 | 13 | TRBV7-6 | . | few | TGTGCCAGCAGCTTAGGACATCCTTCCGAGCAGTACTTC | CASSLGHPSEQYF
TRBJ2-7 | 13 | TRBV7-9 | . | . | TGTGCCAGCAGCTTAGATGCGGGGTACGAGCAGTACTTC | CASSLDAGYEQYF
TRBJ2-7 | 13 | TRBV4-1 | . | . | TGCGCCAGCAGCCAAGGCCCAACCTACGAGCAGTACTTC | CASSQGPTYEQYF
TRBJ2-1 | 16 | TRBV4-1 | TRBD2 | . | TGCGCCAGCAGCCAACCTGGGTGGGGGGGAGACAATGAGCAGTTCTTC | CASSQPGWGGDNEQFF
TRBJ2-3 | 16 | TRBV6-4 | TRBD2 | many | TGTGCCAGCAGTGACACTAGCGGGGGGGCCACAGATACGCAGTATTTT | CASSDTSGGATDTQYF
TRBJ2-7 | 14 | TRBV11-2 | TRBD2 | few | TGTGCCAGCCAAGGGGAGCGGGATTCCTACGAGCAGTACTTC | CASQGERDSYEQYF
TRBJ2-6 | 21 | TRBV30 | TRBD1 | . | TGTGCCTGGAGGTCAAATATATTGCTCGGGACAGGGGACTCTGGGGCCAACGTCCTGACTTTC | CAWRSNILLGTGDSGANVLTF
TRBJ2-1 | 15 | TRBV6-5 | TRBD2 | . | TGTGCCAGCAGTTTGTCTAGCGGGGGGTACAATGAGCAGTTCTTC | CASSLSSGGYNEQFF